These 30 T cell receptor beta chains originate from one sample sequenced in a study of T cell changes during pregnancy in multiple sclerosis. Produced via immunoSEQ multiplex PCR; TCRdb's table is partial and in-frame only. The sample yields fewer than 150,000 clones, roughly 95% seen once. The sequencing here drew on peripheral blood, taken after pregnancy. The receptors stem from a female donor with multiple sclerosis, enrolled in a pregnancy study.

V usage is TRBV2 and J usage is TRBJ2-3, with D unclear. V was clipped by 7 bases and J by 2 bases, with 13 bases between them. Germline lookup yields CDR1 SNHLY and CDR2 FYNNEI. CDR3 length equals 14 residues. The CDR3 sequence is CASIGGKTTDTQYF. The CDR3 nucleotides are TGTGCCAGCATCGGCGGAAAAACCACAGATACGCAGTATTTT.

This clone was seen just once. The CDR3 region has the DNA TGTGCCAGCAGCGTAGATAATAGCGGAGGGGGAAACACCATATATTTT. Translated, it gives CASSVDNSGGGNTIYF. This rearrangement joins TRBV9 to TRBJ1-3, with D hard to call. In germline, CDR1 is SGDLS, CDR2 YYNGEE. The CDR3 is made up of 16 amino acids. Trimming left V 0 bases short and J 4 bases short, with 14 bases between.

The chain carries TRBV5-1 and TRBJ2-7; 13 positions match TRBD2. Trimming at V came to 3 bases and at J to 2 bases, leaving 2 bases not matched to a gene. The CDR3 is made up of 15 amino acids. Looked up from germline, CDR1 is SGHRS and CDR2 is YFSETQ. CDR3 in DNA: TGCGCCAGCAGCTGGGGGACTAGCGGGACCTACGAGCAGTACTTC. It codes for CASSWGTSGTYEQYF.

The chain links TRBV9 to TRBJ2-1; 9 nucleotides line up with TRBD1. Trimming cost V 5 bases and J 4 bases; bases outside gene matches: 7. Germline assignment: CDR1 SGDLS and CDR2 YYNGEE. This CDR3 has 15 residues. The CDR3 DNA sequence: TGTGCCAGCAGTGCCGGACAGGGGACTTACAATGAGCAGTTCTTC. It is translated as CASSAGQGTYNEQFF.

V gene TRBV9 combines with J gene TRBJ2-5; the match to TRBD2 covers 8 bases. Germline V lookup: CDR1 SGDLS, CDR2 YYNGEE. V was pared by 2 bases and J by 5 bases, with 5 bases of the junction left unmatched. CDR3 length equals 14 residues. The CDR3 region is CASSVGGGWETQYF. In DNA form, the CDR3 reads TGTGCCAGCAGCGTCGGGGGGGGGTGGGAGACCCAGTACTTC.

The CDR3 DNA reads TGTGCCAGTAGCCTCGTGGGACAGGGACCGAACTATGGCTACACCTTC. It translates to CASSLVGQGPNYGYTF. The rearrangement joins TRBV19 to TRBJ1-2; 9 bases are a match to TRBD1. V was clipped by 6 bases and J by 2 bases; unmatched bases: 10. This CDR3 has 16 residues. CDR1 and CDR2 (germline): LNHDA, SQIVND (reference sequence).

V and J are TRBV4-1 and TRBJ2-5; maybe TRBD1 (6 bases). The assigned J gene may be wrong: the sequence end matches TRBJ2-7 better. This CDR3 is built from 14 residues. Per germline, CDR1 MGHRA and CDR2 YSYEKL. The CDR3 DNA sequence: TGCGCCAGCAGCCTCGGACAGATGGGCTACGAGCAGTACTTC. Translation: CASSLGQMGYEQYF.

V is TRBV19 and J is TRBJ2-5, with 7 positions matching TRBD2. J was trimmed by 4 bases and V by 5 bases; bases with no gene match: 10. CDR1 and CDR2 (germline): LNHDA, SQIVND (reference sequence). The CDR3 loop spans 15 amino acids. This chain's CDR3 is CASSEQRGDLETQYF. Here the CDR3 DNA reads TGTGCCAGTAGTGAACAACGGGGGGACCTAGAGACCCAGTACTTC.

J is TRBJ1-2 and V is TRBV9; 9 bases agree with TRBD1. CDR3 size: 16 residues. J gave up 6 bases and V 0 bases, and 9 bases lay outside the gene matches. Germline V lookup: CDR1 SGDLS, CDR2 YYNGEE. The CDR3 sequence: CASSVATGQGSDGYTF. The DNA of the CDR3 is TGTGCCAGCAGCGTAGCTACGGGACAGGGATCGGATGGCTACACCTTC.

V usage is TRBV7-9 and J usage is TRBJ1-1; D possibly corresponds to TRBD1 (6 bases). The V end lost 5 bases, the J end lost 0 bases, and 13 bases lay between the germline ends. Germline V gives CDR1 SEHNR, CDR2 FQNEAQ (reference sequence). The CDR3 contains 15 residues. DNA for the CDR3: TGTGCCAGCAGCGTTCCAGGGGCGCTGAACACTGAAGCTTTCTTT. This encodes CASSVPGALNTEAFF.

This clone has a single count. The V and J genes are TRBV19 and TRBJ2-7; 9 bases fit TRBD2. In germline, CDR1 is LNHDA, CDR2 SQIVND (reference sequence). The CDR3 loop spans 14 amino acids. After removal of 7 bases from V and 6 bases from J, the junction contained 10 bases not matched to a gene. In DNA form, the CDR3 reads TGTGCCAGTAAAATAGCGGGAGCGACACGCGAGCAGTACTTC. Encoded protein: CASKIAGATREQYF.

The chain employs TRBV7-9 and TRBJ2-5, with D possibly being TRBD2 (7 bases). Trimming stripped 10 bases from V and 1 base from J, with 16 bases between. Germline CDR1 reads SEHNR; CDR2 reads FQNEAQ (reference sequence). CDR3 length: 14 amino acids. Written as DNA, the CDR3 is TGTGCCACCCACACGGGGGGCGGCCAAGAGACCCAGTACTTC. Amino acids: CATHTGGGQETQYF.

The genes are TRBV28 and TRBJ1-1; 8 bases map to TRBD1. The CDR3 contains 17 residues. Germline CDR1 and CDR2: MDHEN and SYDVKM. Trimming cost V 5 bases and J 1 base; bases outside gene matches: 12. The CDR3 sequence: CASSRLGQGGPNTEAFF. The CDR3 DNA reads TGTGCCAGCAGTCGCCTAGGACAGGGTGGTCCGAACACTGAAGCTTTCTTT. The full variable domain, completed using reference TRBV28 and TRBJ1-1, is DVKVTQSSRYLVKRTGEKVFLECVQDMDHENMFWYRQDPGLGLRLIYFSYDVKMKEKGDIPEGYSVSREKKERFSLILESASTNQTSMYLCASSRLGQGGPNTEAFFGQGTRLTVV.

The chain joins TRBV6-5 to TRBJ1-4, with D perhaps matching TRBD1 (6 bases). Germline CDR1 MNHEY, CDR2 SVGAGI. Trimming shortened V by 2 bases and J by 7 bases, and 11 bases separated the two germline ends. The CDR3 loop spans 14 amino acids. This CDR3 reads CASSYGGPREKLFF. For the CDR3, the DNA is TGTGCCAGCAGTTACGGGGGCCCGCGTGAAAAACTGTTTTTT.

About this clone itself: This specimen includes other DNA sequences encoding the same CDR3. J is TRBJ2-5 and V is TRBV9; 10 bases agree with TRBD2. The V gene's germline CDR1 is SGDLS and CDR2 YYNGEE. V lost 0 bases and J lost 5; bases outside the gene matches: 4. The CDR3 contains 15 residues. DNA for the CDR3: TGTGCCAGCAGCGTAGCTAGCGGGAGAGGCGAGACCCAGTACTTC. Amino acids: CASSVASGRGETQYF.

CDR3 nucleotides: TGTGCCAGCAGCCCGTTTACTAGCGGGAGCTACGAGCAGTACTTC. It specifies CASSPFTSGSYEQYF. The rearrangement links TRBV14 to TRBJ2-7, with 11 bases matching TRBD2. The length of the CDR3 is 15 residues. Looked up from germline, CDR1 is SGHDN and CDR2 is FVKESK. The V and J ends lost 4 bases and 3 bases, in that order; junction bases with no gene match: 5.

The chain is built from TRBV19 and TRBJ1-3; a weak D match, TRBD1 (5 bases). V dropped 5 bases and J dropped 0 bases, with 11 bases sitting between them. The CDR3 consists of 15 residues. Germline values: CDR1 LNHDA, CDR2 SQIVND (reference sequence). CDR3 amino acids: CASSVDTYSGNTIYF. DNA of the CDR3: TGTGCCAGTAGTGTGGACACCTACTCTGGAAACACCATATATTTT.

V is TRBV6-1 and J is TRBJ1-2; 7 bases map to TRBD1. The CDR3 extends over 14 amino acids. Germline V gene data show CDR1 as MNHNS and CDR2 as SASEGT. Trimming at V came to 3 bases and at J to 3 bases, leaving 4 bases not matched to a gene. The CDR3, as DNA: TGTGCCAGCAGTGACCAAGGGGGCGACTATGGCTACACCTTC. Translation gives CASSDQGGDYGYTF.

This clone was counted a single time. The chain employs TRBV19 and TRBJ2-5; 11 positions agree with TRBD1. Looked up from germline, CDR1 is LNHDA and CDR2 is SQIVND (reference sequence). After removal of 1 base from V and 4 bases from J, the junction contained 2 bases not matched to a gene. This CDR3 has 15 residues. The CDR3: CASSIGGTGGETQYF. The CDR3 DNA reads TGTGCCAGTAGTATAGGCGGGACAGGGGGAGAGACCCAGTACTTC.

The V gene is TRBV5-1, the J gene TRBJ2-1, with 8 nucleotides matching TRBD2. Losses at the gene ends were 4 bases for V and 5 bases for J; bases not matched to a gene: 5. This CDR3 spans 14 amino acids. The germline gives CDR1 SGHRS, CDR2 YFSETQ. DNA of the CDR3: TGCGCCAGCAGCCTTAGACTAGCGAACAATGAGCAGTTCTTC. Encoded protein: CASSLRLANNEQFF.

The chain carries TRBV5-6 and TRBJ1-5; D perhaps matches TRBD1 (5 bases). V was pared by 8 bases and J by 3 bases, with 21 bases between. This CDR3 is built from 16 residues. Per the germline V gene, CDR1 is SGHDT and CDR2 is YYEEEE. The CDR3 DNA reads TGTGCCAGTTCCAAACGTGGGACTCAAAACAATCAGCCCCAGCATTTT. This gives the protein CASSKRGTQNNQPQHF.

The chain has TRBV6-5 and TRBJ1-2; D gene unclear. This CDR3 is 14 amino acids long. Trimming took off 10 bases at V and 0 bases at J, with 15 bases between the two ends. Germline V CDR1 and CDR2: MNHEY, SVGAGI. The CDR3 protein is CATRRSPPNYGYTF. CDR3 nucleotide sequence: TGTGCCACCCGAAGGAGTCCCCCTAACTATGGCTACACCTTC.

The chain combines TRBV18 with TRBJ2-7; 14 bases map to TRBD2. From germline, CDR1 is KGHSH and CDR2 LQKENI. The CDR3 totals 19 residues. Trimming removed 2 bases from V and 0 bases from J; junction bases left unmatched: 9. The CDR3 here is CASSPGLAGGPLSSYEQYF. The CDR3, as DNA: TGTGCCAGCTCACCAGGACTAGCGGGAGGCCCATTGAGCTCCTACGAGCAGTACTTC.

This clone was recorded once. The chain has TRBV5-4 and TRBJ2-5; 8 bases match TRBD2. The CDR3 is made up of 13 amino acids. V was pared by 6 bases and J by 3 bases, with 4 bases of the junction left unmatched. Per germline, CDR1 SGHNT and CDR2 YYREEE (reference sequence). CDR3 DNA: TGTGCCAGCACTCGGGGACTAGAAGAGACCCAGTACTTC. Its translation: CASTRGLEETQYF.

The chain is built from TRBV9 and TRBJ1-1, with 9 bases aligning to TRBD1. Germline assignment: CDR1 SGDLS and CDR2 YYNGEE. V lost 1 base, J lost 8 bases, and 9 bases stayed unmatched. CDR3 length: 15 residues. CDR3 nucleotide sequence: TGTGCCAGCAGCGTACCGGGACAGGGTGTTGGGGAAGCTTTCTTT. Its protein product is CASSVPGQGVGEAFF.

J is TRBJ2-3 and V is TRBV15, with 7 nucleotides matching TRBD1. The CDR3 length is 14 residues. The germline V gene has CDR1 LNHNV and CDR2 YYDKDF (reference sequence). V was pared by 8 bases and J by 2 bases, with 7 bases of the junction left unmatched. DNA of the CDR3: TGTGCCACCCAACAGGGGCCGCACACAGATACGCAGTATTTT. It yields the protein CATQQGPHTDTQYF.

The V call is TRBV2, the J call TRBJ1-5; D is possibly TRBD1 (6 bases). CDR1 is SNHLY and CDR2 is FYNNEI in the germline V gene. V was pared by 4 bases and J by 1 base, with 8 bases between. CDR3 length: 14 amino acids. CDR3 bases: TGTGCCAGCAGTGGGGACACAAGCAATCAGCCCCAGCATTTT. It codes for CASSGDTSNQPQHF.

The V gene is TRBV15, the J gene TRBJ1-1, with D unresolved. Between the trimmed V and J ends, which lost 0 bases and 0 bases, there was a span of 5 bases. Germline V lookup: CDR1 LNHNV, CDR2 YYDKDF (reference sequence). CDR3 length equals 14 residues. This CDR3 is CATSRDLMNTEAFF. The CDR3 region has the DNA TGTGCCACCAGCAGAGATCTTATGAACACTGAAGCTTTCTTT.

The chain employs TRBV9 and TRBJ2-1; 11 bases are shared with TRBD2. V lost 3 bases to trimming and J lost 7 bases; unmatched junction nucleotides: 9. The CDR3 loop spans 16 amino acids. The germline CDR1 and CDR2 sequences are SGDLS and YYNGEE. The DNA of the CDR3 is TGTGCCAGCAGCGCCCCCGGGACTAGCGGTACGAATGAGCAGTTCTTC. This encodes CASSAPGTSGTNEQFF.

The J gene is TRBJ1-5, the V gene TRBV27; no clear D. Germline assignment: CDR1 MNHEY and CDR2 SMNVEV (reference sequence). V was trimmed by 3 bases and J by 3 bases, leaving 3 bases between them. This CDR3 has 12 residues. CDR3 loop: CASSFHNQPQHF. CDR3 nucleotides: TGTGCCAGCAGTTTTCACAATCAGCCCCAGCATTTT.